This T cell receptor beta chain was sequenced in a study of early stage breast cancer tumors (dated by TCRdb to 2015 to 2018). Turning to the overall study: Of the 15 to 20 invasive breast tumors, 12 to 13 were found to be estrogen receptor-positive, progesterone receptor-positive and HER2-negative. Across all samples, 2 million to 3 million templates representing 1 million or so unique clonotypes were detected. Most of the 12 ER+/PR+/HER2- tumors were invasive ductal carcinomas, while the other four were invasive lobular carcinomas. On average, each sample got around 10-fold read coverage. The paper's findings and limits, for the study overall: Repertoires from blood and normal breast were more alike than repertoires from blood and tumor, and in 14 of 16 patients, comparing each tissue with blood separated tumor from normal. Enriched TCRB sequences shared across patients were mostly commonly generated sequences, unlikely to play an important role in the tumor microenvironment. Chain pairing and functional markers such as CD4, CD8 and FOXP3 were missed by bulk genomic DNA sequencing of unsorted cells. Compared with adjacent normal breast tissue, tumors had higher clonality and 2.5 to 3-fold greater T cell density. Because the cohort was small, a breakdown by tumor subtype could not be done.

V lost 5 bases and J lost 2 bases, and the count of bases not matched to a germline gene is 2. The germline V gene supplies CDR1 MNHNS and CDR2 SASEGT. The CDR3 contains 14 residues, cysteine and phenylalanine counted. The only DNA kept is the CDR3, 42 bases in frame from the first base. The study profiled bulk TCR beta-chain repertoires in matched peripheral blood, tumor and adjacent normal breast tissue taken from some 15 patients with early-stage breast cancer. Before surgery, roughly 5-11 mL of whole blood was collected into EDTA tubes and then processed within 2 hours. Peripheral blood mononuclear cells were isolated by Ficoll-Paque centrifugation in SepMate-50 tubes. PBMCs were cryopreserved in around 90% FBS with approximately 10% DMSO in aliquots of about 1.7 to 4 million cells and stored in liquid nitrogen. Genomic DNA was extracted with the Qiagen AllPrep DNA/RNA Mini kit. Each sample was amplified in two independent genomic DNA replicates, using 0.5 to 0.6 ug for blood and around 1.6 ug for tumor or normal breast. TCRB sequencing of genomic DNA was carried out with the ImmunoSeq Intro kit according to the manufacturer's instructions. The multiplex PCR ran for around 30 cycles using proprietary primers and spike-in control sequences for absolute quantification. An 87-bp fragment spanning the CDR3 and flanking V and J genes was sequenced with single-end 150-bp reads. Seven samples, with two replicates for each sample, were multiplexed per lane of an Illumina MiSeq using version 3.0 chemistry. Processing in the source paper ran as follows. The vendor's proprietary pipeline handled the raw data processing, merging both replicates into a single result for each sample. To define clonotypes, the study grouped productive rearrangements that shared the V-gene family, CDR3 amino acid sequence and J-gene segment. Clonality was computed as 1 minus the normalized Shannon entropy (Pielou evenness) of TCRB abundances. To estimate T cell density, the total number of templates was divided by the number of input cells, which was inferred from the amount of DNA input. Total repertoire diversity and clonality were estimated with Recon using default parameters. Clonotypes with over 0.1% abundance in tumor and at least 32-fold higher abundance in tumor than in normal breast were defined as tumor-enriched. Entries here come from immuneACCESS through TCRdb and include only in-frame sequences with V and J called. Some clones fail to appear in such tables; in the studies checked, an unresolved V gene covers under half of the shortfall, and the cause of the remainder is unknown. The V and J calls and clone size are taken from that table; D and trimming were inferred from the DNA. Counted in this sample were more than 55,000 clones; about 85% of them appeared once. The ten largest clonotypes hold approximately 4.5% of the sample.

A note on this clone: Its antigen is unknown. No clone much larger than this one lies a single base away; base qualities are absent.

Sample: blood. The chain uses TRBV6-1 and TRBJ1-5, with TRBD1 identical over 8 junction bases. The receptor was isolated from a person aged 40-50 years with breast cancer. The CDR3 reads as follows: CASSLQGGNQPQHF. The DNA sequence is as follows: TGTGCCAGCAGTTTACAGGGGGGCAATCAGCCCCAGCATTTT.